Listed below are T cell receptor beta chains from one sample, sequenced in a study of blood T cell repertoires in COVID-19. Produced via immunoSEQ multiplex PCR; TCRdb's table is partial and in-frame only. The sample shows just over 350,000 clones, 80% to 90% of them seen only once. The material sequenced was peripheral blood. These receptors all come from a woman aged 55-69 years with COVID-19, enrolled during active disease. CDR3s include the opening cysteine and the closing phenylalanine or tryptophan. Fields, in order: J gene, D gene, clone size, V gene, CDR3 DNA, CDR3 protein. The D gene is left open where the match is weak. Not all rows give a size; the values are once, few, many and, for expanded clones, a class.

J: TRBJ2-3; D: .; size: .; V: TRBV30; DNA: TGTGCCTGGAGTTTAGGGGGTAGCACAGATACGCAGTATTTT; CDR3: CAWSLGGSTDTQYF
J: TRBJ2-2; D: .; size: .; V: TRBV9; DNA: TGTGCCAGCAGCCTTACTCGTCGGAGTTCCGGGGAGCTGTTTTTT; CDR3: CASSLTRRSSGELFF
J: TRBJ2-3; D: TRBD2; size: .; V: TRBV11-2; DNA: TGTGCCAGCAGCTTAGTTCGGAAAAGCGGGGGGGCCCGCACAGATACGCAGTATTTT; CDR3: CASSLVRKSGGARTDTQYF
J: TRBJ2-7; D: TRBD1; size: .; V: TRBV7-8; DNA: TGTGCCAGCAGCTTAAGCTCAGGGACAGGGGGAATCTACGAGCAGTACTTC; CDR3: CASSLSSGTGGIYEQYF
J: TRBJ1-2; D: .; size: .; V: TRBV5-1; DNA: TGCGCCAGCAGCCTAACAGGGTTCTATGGCTACACCTTC; CDR3: CASSLTGFYGYTF
J: TRBJ2-1; D: TRBD1; size: .; V: TRBV27; DNA: TGTGCCAGCACTCCTTTGGCCCCGGGACAGGGGGCAGGAGGTTCCTACAATGAGCAGTTCTTC; CDR3: CASTPLAPGQGAGGSYNEQFF
J: TRBJ2-1; D: TRBD1; size: .; V: TRBV6-5; DNA: TGTGCCAGCAGCTCACAGGGGGCGCGAGGTAATGAGCAGTTCTTC; CDR3: CASSSQGARGNEQFF
J: TRBJ2-5; D: TRBD1; size: .; V: TRBV19; DNA: TGTGCCAGTAGTACCCGCAGGGGGCGCGAAGAGACCCAGTACTTC; CDR3: CASSTRRGREETQYF
J: TRBJ1-2; D: TRBD1; size: .; V: TRBV2; DNA: TGTGCCAGCCCCATAGGACAGGGATGGGACTATGGCTACACCTTC; CDR3: CASPIGQGWDYGYTF
J: TRBJ2-1; D: .; size: .; V: TRBV30; DNA: TGTGCCTGGACGGGCGGGGTTTCCTCCTACAATGAGCAGTTCTTC; CDR3: CAWTGGVSSYNEQFF
J: TRBJ2-7; D: TRBD2; size: .; V: TRBV3-1/TRBV3-2; DNA: TGTGCCAGCAGCCATAGGTGGTCGGGGGGGTACGAGCAGTACTTC; CDR3: CASSHRWSGGYEQYF
J: TRBJ1-3; D: TRBD1; size: .; V: TRBV30; DNA: TGTGCCTGGGACGGGACAGGGATTAACTCTGGAAACACCATATATTTT; CDR3: CAWDGTGINSGNTIYF
J: TRBJ1-1; D: .; size: .; V: TRBV19; DNA: TGTGCCAGTAGTCCCCCCTCGGGGGGGACTGAAGCTTTCTTT; CDR3: CASSPPSGGTEAFF
J: TRBJ1-1; D: .; size: .; V: TRBV25-1; DNA: TGTGCCAGCAGTGAAATAGGCGGGGTAGCTTTCTTT; CDR3: CASSEIGGVAFF
J: TRBJ1-1; D: .; size: .; V: TRBV29-1; DNA: TGCAGCGTTGAAGGGGGGCCGTTTGGGAGGGACACTGAAGCTTTCTTT; CDR3: CSVEGGPFGRDTEAFF
J: TRBJ2-1; D: TRBD1; size: .; V: TRBV18; DNA: TGTGCCAGCTCCCCGAAACAGGGGAATGAGCAGTTCTTC; CDR3: CASSPKQGNEQFF
J: TRBJ2-2; D: TRBD1; size: .; V: TRBV6-2/TRBV6-3; DNA: TGTGCCAGCAGCTTGACCGGGACAGGGTACACCGGGGAGCTGTTTTTT; CDR3: CASSLTGTGYTGELFF
J: TRBJ1-2; D: .; size: .; V: TRBV7-8; DNA: TGTGCCAGCAGCTTAGGCGGACAGTTCCTCTATGGCTACACCTTC; CDR3: CASSLGGQFLYGYTF
J: TRBJ1-2; D: .; size: .; V: TRBV9; DNA: TGTGCCAGCAGCGTAGGGGGGCAGGCATTTTATGGCTACACCTTC; CDR3: CASSVGGQAFYGYTF
J: TRBJ1-5; D: .; size: .; V: TRBV18; DNA: TGTGCCAGCTCACAGGGGGATAGGCAGCCCCAGCATTTT; CDR3: CASSQGDRQPQHF
J: TRBJ1-1; D: .; size: .; V: TRBV11-1; DNA: TGTGCCAGCAGCTTACGCGGTGCAGGGATGAACACTGAAGCTTTCTTT; CDR3: CASSLRGAGMNTEAFF
J: TRBJ2-1; D: TRBD2; size: .; V: TRBV11-3; DNA: TGTGCCAGCAGCTTACTAGCGGGGGGTGGGCTAGGGGCTGACAATGAGCAGTTCTTC; CDR3: CASSLLAGGGLGADNEQFF
J: TRBJ2-3; D: .; size: many; V: TRBV7-3; DNA: TGTGCCAGCAGCGCCCTGGGGGGGGGCCCAGATACGCAGTATTTT; CDR3: CASSALGGGPDTQYF
J: TRBJ1-1; D: .; size: .; V: TRBV14; DNA: TGTGCCAGCAGCGTAACAGCATTGAACACTGAAGCTTTCTTT; CDR3: CASSVTALNTEAFF
J: TRBJ2-1; D: TRBD2; size: .; V: TRBV6-1; DNA: TGTGCCAGCAGTGCGCCCGGGACTAGCGGGGGGCGAAGCTCCTACAATGAGCAGTTCTTC; CDR3: CASSAPGTSGGRSSYNEQFF
J: TRBJ1-5; D: TRBD1; size: .; V: TRBV30; DNA: TGTGCCTGGAGTCAGGACAGGGATCAGCCCCAGCATTTT; CDR3: CAWSQDRDQPQHF
J: TRBJ2-7; D: .; size: .; V: TRBV7-2; DNA: TGTGCCAGCATCCTGGGAGCAGGGGGGATATACGAGCAGTACTTC; CDR3: CASILGAGGIYEQYF
J: TRBJ2-3; D: .; size: .; V: TRBV30; DNA: TGTGCCTGGAGTGGAGAAAACACAGATACGCAGTATTTT; CDR3: CAWSGENTDTQYF
J: TRBJ2-7; D: TRBD2; size: .; V: TRBV4-1; DNA: TGCGCCAGCAGCCAAGACGATAGCGGGGGGGCGCAGCAGTACTTC; CDR3: CASSQDDSGGAQQYF
J: TRBJ1-2; D: .; size: .; V: TRBV18; DNA: TGTGCCAGCTCACCAGAGGCGTTAAGACACTATGGCTACACCTTC; CDR3: CASSPEALRHYGYTF
J: TRBJ2-6; D: TRBD2; size: .; V: TRBV13; DNA: TGTGCCAGCAGCCAAAGACTAGCGGGGTTCTCTGGGGCCAACGTCCTGACTTTC; CDR3: CASSQRLAGFSGANVLTF
J: TRBJ1-4; D: .; size: .; V: TRBV7-2; DNA: TGTGCCAGCAGCTCCAATGAATGGGGAGAGCAAAATGAAAAACTGTTTTTT; CDR3: CASSSNEWGEQNEKLFF
J: TRBJ2-1; D: .; size: .; V: TRBV4-1; DNA: TGCGCCAGCAGCCAAGACCCGGGGGAGCGTGTATATGAGCAGTTCTTC; CDR3: CASSQDPGERVYEQFF
J: TRBJ1-2; D: .; size: .; V: TRBV30; DNA: TGTGCCTGGAGTTTCCCCCTGGGGAGAAACTATGGCTACACCTTC; CDR3: CAWSFPLGRNYGYTF
J: TRBJ1-1; D: TRBD1; size: once; V: TRBV28; DNA: TGTGCCAGCAGTTCACCCCCGGGACAGGGATCTGAAGCTTTCTTT; CDR3: CASSSPPGQGSEAFF
J: TRBJ1-2; D: TRBD1; size: .; V: TRBV7-8; DNA: TGTGCCAGCACCTTTGAGAGGGGGCGCGGTCTTGGCTACACCTTC; CDR3: CASTFERGRGLGYTF
J: TRBJ1-5; D: .; size: .; V: TRBV3-1/TRBV3-2; DNA: TGTGCCAGCAGCCAAGATACCCCAGGTGGGCCCCAGCATTTT; CDR3: CASSQDTPGGPQHF
J: TRBJ1-1; D: TRBD1; size: few; V: TRBV7-2; DNA: TGTGCCAGCAGCTCGGGGGACAGGGTGTACACTGAAGCTTTCTTT; CDR3: CASSSGDRVYTEAFF
J: TRBJ1-1; D: .; size: many; V: TRBV19; DNA: TGTGCCAGTAGGACTAACACTGAAGCTTTCTTT; CDR3: CASRTNTEAFF
J: TRBJ2-7; D: TRBD2; size: many; V: TRBV7-8; DNA: TGTGCCAGCAGCCCACGGACTAGCGGGGGGCTTAGCTCCTACGAGCAGTACTTC; CDR3: CASSPRTSGGLSSYEQYF
J: TRBJ1-5; D: .; size: .; V: TRBV27; DNA: TGTGCCAGCAGTTTATATCCGAATCAGCCCCAGCATTTT; CDR3: CASSLYPNQPQHF
J: TRBJ2-7; D: .; size: few; V: TRBV10-3; DNA: TGTGCCATCAAAGAGGGGGGGCCCTACGAGCAGTACTTC; CDR3: CAIKEGGPYEQYF